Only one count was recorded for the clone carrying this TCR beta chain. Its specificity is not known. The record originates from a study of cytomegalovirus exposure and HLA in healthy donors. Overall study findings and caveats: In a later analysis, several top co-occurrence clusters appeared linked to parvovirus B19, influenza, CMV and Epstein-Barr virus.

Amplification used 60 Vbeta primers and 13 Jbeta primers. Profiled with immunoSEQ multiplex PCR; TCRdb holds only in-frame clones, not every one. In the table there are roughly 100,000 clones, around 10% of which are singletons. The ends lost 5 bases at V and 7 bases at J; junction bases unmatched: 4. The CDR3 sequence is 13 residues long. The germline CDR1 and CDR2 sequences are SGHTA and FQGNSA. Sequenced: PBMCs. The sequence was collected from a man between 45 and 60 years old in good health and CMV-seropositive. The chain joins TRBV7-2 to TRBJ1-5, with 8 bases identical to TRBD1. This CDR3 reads CASSTGQGQPQHF. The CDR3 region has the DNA TGTGCCAGCAGCACTGGACAGGGCCAGCCCCAGCATTTT.